This TCR beta chain originates from a study of cytomegalovirus exposure and HLA in healthy donors. Study conclusions and caveats: Later analysis identified several of the most significant clusters that appeared linked to common viral pathogens. An analysis that was carried out later associated 16,000 or so TCR beta sequences with HLA alleles at 0.05 false discovery rate. A later analysis reportedly identified an Asian-associated ancestry cluster as carrying fewer N-insertions than the 666-donor mean.

Trimming removed 0 bases from V and 3 bases from J; junction bases left unmatched: 4. This CDR3 contains 15 residues. Germline CDR1 SGDLS, CDR2 YYNGEE. As regards this clone: Its antigen is currently unknown.

The donors (healthy individuals) were bone marrow donors. The PCR made use of 60 Vbeta and 13 Jbeta primers. Sequenced by immunoSEQ multiplex PCR; TCRdb stores in-frame clones only, minus some. This sample has roughly 43,000 clones, with about 72% found just once. The origin of this receptor is a man aged 25-45 years in good health and CMV-seronegative. Sample: PBMCs. The rearrangement joins TRBV9 to TRBJ2-3; TRBD1 aligns across 7 bases. The CDR3 sequence: CASSVEGQKTDTQYF. The CDR3 DNA reads as TGTGCCAGCAGCGTAGAGGGACAGAAAACAGATACGCAGTATTTT.